The 17 T cell receptor beta chains given below trace back to one sample, sequenced in a study of T-cell memory formation after mild COVID-19. One entry per CDR3 protein, called by TCRdb with MiXCR from the 5' RACE reads. The sample yields just over 300,000 distinct CDR3 sequences, approximately 19% seen once. The sample taken for sequencing was PBMCs or a T cell subset sorted from them (not recorded which). The receptor source for this set is a young man who had mild COVID-19 (a few samples of this study predate the infection). Cell type and time point are not known.

The rearrangement links TRBV7-2 to TRBJ2-2, with a weak D call TRBD1 (5 bases). The germline V gene encodes CDR1 SGHTA and CDR2 FQGNSA. This CDR3 region has 15 residues. V was pared by 6 bases and J by 5 bases, with 16 bases between. The CDR3 sequence is CASSPNEGATGELFF. CDR3 coding DNA: TGTGCCAGCAGTCCTAACGAAGGGGCGACCGGGGAGCTGTTTTTT.

The chain links TRBV5-1 to TRBJ1-2, with 7 bases identical to TRBD1. Germline V CDR1 and CDR2: SGHRS, YFSETQ. The CDR3 loop spans 15 amino acids. Trimming cost V 4 bases and J 5 bases; bases outside gene matches: 11. The CDR3 sequence is CASSPTRDRIYGYTF. The CDR3 nucleotides read TGCGCCAGCAGCCCGACCCGGGACAGAATTTATGGCTACACCTTC.

This clonotype was observed a few times. The chain carries TRBV7-3 and TRBJ1-1, with 7 bases that match TRBD1. V gave up 4 bases and J gave up 7 bases; unmatched junction bases: 6. The CDR3 loop spans 13 amino acids. The V gene's germline CDR1 is SGHTA and CDR2 FQGTGA. This chain's CDR3 is CASSSDRDSEAFF. The CDR3 nucleotides read TGTGCCAGCAGCTCTGACCGGGACAGTGAAGCTTTCTTT.

The chain joins TRBV5-1 to TRBJ2-1; maybe TRBD1 (6 bases). CDR3 length equals 14 residues. Germline V lookup: CDR1 SGHRS, CDR2 YFSETQ. The V gene lost 2 bases and the J gene lost 12 bases, with 18 bases spanning the gap. CDR3 sequence reads: CASSFDVQGRGQFF. As DNA, the CDR3 is TGCGCCAGCAGCTTCGACGTACAGGGTCGTGGGCAGTTCTTC.

This clonotype was seen only a few times. CDR3 protein: CASSPRSRYGELFF. The CDR3 DNA sequence: TGTGCCAGCAGTCCCCGATCGAGATACGGGGAGCTGTTTTTT. The V gene is TRBV28, the J gene TRBJ2-2; D not resolved. The CDR3 sequence is 14 residues long. Germline assignment: CDR1 MDHEN and CDR2 SYDVKM. V lost 5 bases and J lost 7, with 14 bases in between.

The rearrangement links TRBV4-1 to TRBJ2-5, with a possible D match to TRBD1 (6 bases). Trimming removed 8 bases at V and 5 bases at J, with 24 bases between. Germline-derived CDR1 and CDR2 are MGHRA and YSYEKL. The CDR3 spans 16 residues. This CDR3 is CASSLSPPGAWETQYF. In DNA, the CDR3 is TGCGCCAGCTCCCTTTCGCCTCCAGGGGCGTGGGAGACCCAGTACTTC.

The chain links TRBV27 to TRBJ2-7; 7 nucleotides match TRBD1. The germline CDR1 and CDR2 sequences are MNHEY and SMNVEV (reference sequence). The CDR3 loop spans 14 amino acids. V lost 5 bases to trimming and J lost 1 base; unmatched junction nucleotides: 5. The DNA of the CDR3 is TGTGCCAGCAGTCCGCAGGACAGGTCCTACGAGCAGTACTTC. Residues: CASSPQDRSYEQYF.

There are many counts of this clonotype. This chain uses TRBV3-1 with TRBJ2-2; D is perhaps TRBD2 (6 bases). The V and J ends lost 4 bases and 0 bases respectively, with 9 bases between them. The CDR3 has 15 amino acids. Germline CDR1 LGHDT, CDR2 YNNKEL (reference sequence). DNA of the CDR3: TGTGCCAGCAGCCGCGGAGGGTCGAACACCGGGGAGCTGTTTTTT. Translating gives CASSRGGSNTGELFF.

As DNA, the CDR3 is TGCGCCAGCAGCTTGGGGGGCCAGGGCTATGGCTACACCTTC. Translation: CASSLGGQGYGYTF. The rearrangement links TRBV5-1 to TRBJ1-2; possible D gene TRBD1, 5 bases. This CDR3 is built from 14 residues. Germline loops: CDR1 SGHRS, CDR2 YFSETQ. The V and J ends lost 0 bases and 4 bases respectively, with 10 bases between them.

The V and J genes are TRBV7-6 and TRBJ2-3; D might be TRBD1 (5 bases). Germline V lookup: CDR1 SGHVS, CDR2 FNYEAQ. This CDR3 spans 14 amino acids. The ends were cut back, 2 bases at V and 3 bases at J, with 9 bases in the middle. The CDR3: CASSLQGRTDTQYF. CDR3 coding DNA: TGTGCCAGCAGCTTACAGGGTCGGACAGATACGCAGTATTTT.

The chain is built from TRBV6-2 or TRBV6-3 and TRBJ2-2, with TRBD1 matching 8 bases. J was trimmed by 0 bases and V by 10 bases; bases with no gene match: 7. Germline V gene sequence: CDR1 MNHEY, CDR2 SVGEGT. The CDR3 loop spans 15 amino acids. The CDR3 here is CATWTGNANTGELFF. CDR3 nucleotides: TGTGCCACCTGGACAGGGAACGCGAACACCGGGGAGCTGTTTTTT.

This clonotype was seen a few times. The J gene is TRBJ1-1, the V gene TRBV5-1; maybe TRBD1 (5 bases). CDR1 is SGHRS and CDR2 is YFSETQ in the germline V gene. With 3 bases removed from V and 5 bases from J, the gap between germline ends came to 20 bases. This CDR3 comprises 16 residues. The CDR3, as DNA: TGCGCCAGCAGCTCCAGGGCGTTGGGGGAGAGAACTGAAGCTTTCTTT. Residues: CASSSRALGERTEAFF.

The chain uses TRBV25-1 and TRBJ2-7, with D perhaps matching TRBD1 or TRBD2 (6 bases each). Germline CDR1 reads MGHDK; CDR2 reads SYGVNS. The V gene lost 2 bases and the J gene lost 4 bases, with 15 bases spanning the gap. This CDR3 is built from 15 residues. The CDR3: CASSEGWGANYEQYF. The CDR3 DNA reads as TGTGCCAGCAGTGAAGGGTGGGGGGCGAATTACGAGCAGTACTTC.

This clonotype was recorded a few times. CDR3 sequence: CASSRDRDDEQYF. In nucleotides, the CDR3 is TGTGCCAGCAGCCGGGACAGGGACGACGAGCAGTACTTC. The V call is TRBV7-9, the J call TRBJ2-7, with 9 bases aligning to TRBD1. Germline loops: CDR1 SEHNR, CDR2 FQNEAQ (reference sequence). This CDR3 is 13 amino acids long. With V trimmed by 5 bases and J by 5 bases, 4 bases remained unmatched.

V is TRBV14 and J is TRBJ1-1; D is perhaps TRBD1 (5 bases). The CDR3 sequence is 16 residues long. Germline lookup yields CDR1 SGHDN and CDR2 FVKESK. Trimming left V 2 bases short and J 1 base short, with 14 bases between. The CDR3 loop reads CASSQYLLGTNTEAFF. DNA for the CDR3: TGTGCCAGCAGCCAATACCTGCTGGGGACGAACACTGAAGCTTTCTTT.

This clonotype appeared many times. The chain has TRBV29-1 and TRBJ2-3; D may match TRBD1 or TRBD2 (6 bases each). Germline CDR1 SQVTM, CDR2 ANQGSEA. This CDR3 region has 16 residues. V gave up 1 base and J gave up 1 base, with 15 bases separating them. The CDR3 DNA sequence: TGCAGCGTTGAAGCGGGGGCAGGAACCCGCACAGATACGCAGTATTTT. Protein product: CSVEAGAGTRTDTQYF.

This clonotype has just a few counts. This rearrangement joins TRBV6-1 to TRBJ1-3; D remains unclear. From germline, CDR1 is MNHNS and CDR2 SASEGT. The CDR3 is 15 residues long. V lost 6 bases and J 2 bases, leaving 14 bases between the germline ends. CDR3 residues: CASSPLDATGNTIYF. The CDR3 DNA is TGTGCCAGCAGCCCCCTTGACGCTACTGGAAACACCATATATTTT.